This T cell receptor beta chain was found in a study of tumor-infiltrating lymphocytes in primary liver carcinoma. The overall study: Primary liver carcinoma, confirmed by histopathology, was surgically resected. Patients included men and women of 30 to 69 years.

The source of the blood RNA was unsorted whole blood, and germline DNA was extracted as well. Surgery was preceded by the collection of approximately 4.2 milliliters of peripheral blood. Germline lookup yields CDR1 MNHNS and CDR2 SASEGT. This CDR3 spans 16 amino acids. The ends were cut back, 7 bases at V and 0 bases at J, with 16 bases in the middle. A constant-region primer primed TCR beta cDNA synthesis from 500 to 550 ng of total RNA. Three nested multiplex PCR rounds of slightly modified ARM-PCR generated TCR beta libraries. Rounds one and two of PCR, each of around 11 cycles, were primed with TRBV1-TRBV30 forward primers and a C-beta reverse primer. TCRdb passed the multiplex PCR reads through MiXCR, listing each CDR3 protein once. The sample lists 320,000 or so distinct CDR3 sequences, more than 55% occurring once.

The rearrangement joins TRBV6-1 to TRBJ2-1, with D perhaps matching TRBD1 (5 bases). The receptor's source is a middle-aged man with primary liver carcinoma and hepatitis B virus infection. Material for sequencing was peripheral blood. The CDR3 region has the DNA TGTGCCAGCACCCTACCACAGGCCCCCTCCTACAATGAGCAGTTCTTC. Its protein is CASTLPQAPSYNEQFF.